The clone carrying this T cell receptor (beta chain) was counted between two and nine times. Its target is unknown. These data belong to a study of identical twins. A single record per CDR3 protein comes from TCRdb applying MiXCR to the 5' RACE reads. The repertoire consists of more than 200,000 distinct CDR3 sequences, with roughly a tenth occurring once and the leading ten covering 4% to 6%. The donor group consisted entirely of healthy Caucasians. The germline V gene encodes CDR1 SGHKS and CDR2 YYEKEE (reference sequence). CDR3 length equals 17 residues. The ends were cut back, 4 bases at V and 0 bases at J, with 19 bases in the middle. Study results and limitations: Cord blood beta clonotypes that were abundant carried fewer insertions, and memory repertoires showed no such trend. Interpretation of the results relied on cross-sectional statistical analysis and not on following the same donors. The study found excess low generation probability among twin-shared out-of-frame alpha sequences.

This receptor was taken from a woman aged 18-35 years in good health. The specimen was memory (CD45RO+) T cells sorted from blood. The chain joins TRBV5-5 to TRBJ1-2, with D hard to call. This CDR3 reads CASSPDIGAAANYGYTF. For the CDR3, the DNA is TGTGCCAGCAGCCCGGATATCGGAGCGGCGGCTAACTATGGCTACACCTTC.